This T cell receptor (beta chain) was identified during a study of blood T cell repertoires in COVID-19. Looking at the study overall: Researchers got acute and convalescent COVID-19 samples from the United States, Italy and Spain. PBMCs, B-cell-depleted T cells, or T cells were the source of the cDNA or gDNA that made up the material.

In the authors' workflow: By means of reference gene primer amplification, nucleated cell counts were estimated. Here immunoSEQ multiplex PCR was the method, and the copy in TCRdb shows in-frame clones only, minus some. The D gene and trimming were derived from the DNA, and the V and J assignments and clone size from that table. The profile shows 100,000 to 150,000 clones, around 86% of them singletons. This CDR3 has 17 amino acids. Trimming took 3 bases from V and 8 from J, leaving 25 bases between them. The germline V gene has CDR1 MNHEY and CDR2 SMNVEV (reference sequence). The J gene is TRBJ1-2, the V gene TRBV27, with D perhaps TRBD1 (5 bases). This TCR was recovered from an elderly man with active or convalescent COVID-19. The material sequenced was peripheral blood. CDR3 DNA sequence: TGTGCCAGCAGTTTTGGGGCCAGTCTGGGAGGATTGAGGGGCTACACCTTC. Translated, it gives CASSFGASLGGLRGYTF.